Sequencing of this TCR beta chain was carried out in a study of human T cells and chemical hapten exposure. A single record per CDR3 protein comes from TCRdb applying MiXCR to the 5' RACE reads. The repertoire includes some 150,000 distinct CDR3 sequences, 4.1% of them detected once, and 1.2% to 1.5% sits in the top ten. The J segment lost 8 bases and the V segment lost 1 base, leaving 8 bases of the junction unmatched. The CDR3 loop spans 15 amino acids. Total RNA was isolated from whole blood that had not been fractionated. J is TRBJ2-3 and V is TRBV12-3 or TRBV12-4; TRBD2 agrees at 8 bases. This sequence was found in a female donor in good health. CDR3 amino acids: CASSLGLAGLCTQYF. The CDR3 DNA reads as TGTGCCAGCAGTTTAGGGCTAGCGGGTCTTTGTACGCAGTATTTT.